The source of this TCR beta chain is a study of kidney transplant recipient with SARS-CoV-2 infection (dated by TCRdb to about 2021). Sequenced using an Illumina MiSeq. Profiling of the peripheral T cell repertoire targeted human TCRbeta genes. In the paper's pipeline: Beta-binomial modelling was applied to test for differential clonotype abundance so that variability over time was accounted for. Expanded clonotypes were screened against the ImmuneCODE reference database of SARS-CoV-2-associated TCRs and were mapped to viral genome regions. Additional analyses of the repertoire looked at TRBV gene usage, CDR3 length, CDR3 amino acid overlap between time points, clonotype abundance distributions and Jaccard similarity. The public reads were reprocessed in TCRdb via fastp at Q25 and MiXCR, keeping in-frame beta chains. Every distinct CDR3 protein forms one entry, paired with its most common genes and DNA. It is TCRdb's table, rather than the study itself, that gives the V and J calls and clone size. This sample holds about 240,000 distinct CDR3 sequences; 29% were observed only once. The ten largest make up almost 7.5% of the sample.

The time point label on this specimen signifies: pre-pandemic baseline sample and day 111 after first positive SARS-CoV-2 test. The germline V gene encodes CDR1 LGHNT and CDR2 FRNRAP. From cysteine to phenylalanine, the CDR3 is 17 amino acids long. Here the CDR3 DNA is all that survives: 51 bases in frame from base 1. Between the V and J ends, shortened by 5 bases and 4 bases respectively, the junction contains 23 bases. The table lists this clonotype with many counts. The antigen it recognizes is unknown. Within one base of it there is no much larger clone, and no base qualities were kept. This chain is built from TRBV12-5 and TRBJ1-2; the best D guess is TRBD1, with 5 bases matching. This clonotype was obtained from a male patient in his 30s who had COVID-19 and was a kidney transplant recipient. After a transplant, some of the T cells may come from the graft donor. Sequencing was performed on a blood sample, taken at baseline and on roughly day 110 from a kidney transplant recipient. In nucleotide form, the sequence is TGTGCTAGTGGTCTCGCATGTTTGCAGGGAAAGACCTATGGCTACACCTTC. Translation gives CASGLACLQGKTYGYTF.